This T cell receptor (beta chain) was sequenced for a study of vaccination and CD4 T cells after COVID-19. This sample's treatment: roughly ten-day PBMC culture with coronavirus spike peptide pools or control peptides (ViraFEST assay). The V gene lost 6 bases and the J gene lost 2 bases, with 7 bases spanning the gap. This CDR3 contains 13 residues. This clonotype showed up just once. Its antigen remains unidentified. The Oncomine TCR Beta short-read assay was applied to DNA of cultured CD4+ T cells. TCRdb fed the PCR reads into MiXCR, producing one record per CDR3 protein. The sample holds approximately 20,000 distinct CDR3 sequences, 78% seen once.

Sequencing used CD4+ T cells from blood, cultured in vitro, obtained after SARS-CoV-2 vaccination. The TCR originated in a human donor who received a COVID-19 vaccine. The genes are TRBV12-3 or TRBV12-4 and TRBJ2-2; D remains ambiguous. The CDR3 protein is CASRQLNTGELFF. In nucleotides, the CDR3 is TGTGCCAGCAGACAGCTTAACACCGGGGAGCTGTTTTTT.